Listed below are T cell receptor beta chains from one sample, sequenced in a study of T-cell reconstitution after alpha-beta-depleted transplantation in children. In TCRdb, the PCR reads were re-called with MiXCR into one record per CDR3 protein. The sample lists about 610,000 distinct CDR3 sequences; roughly a tenth were seen once. This sample comprised PBMCs from the stem cell graft donor, obtained from the stem cell graft. These receptors originate from a human donor who donated a stem cell graft to a child with acute myeloid leukemia. Both conserved end residues are part of each CDR3. D genes are given only for firm matches. Only part of the rows carry a size: once, few, many, or a class if the clone is expanded.

v_call	d_call	clone_size	j_call	cdr3_aa	cdr3_nt
TRBV18	-	-	TRBJ2-7	CASSPGTYSKEQYF	TGTGCCAGCTCCCCCGGGACATATAGCAAGGAGCAGTACTTC
TRBV11-2	-	few	TRBJ2-7	CASSSRAGGMDGRSYEQYF	TGTGCCAGCAGCTCGCGTGCAGGGGGCATGGACGGGAGGTCCTACGAGCAGTACTTC
TRBV5-1	TRBD1	-	TRBJ2-3	CASNQGGTDTQYF	TGCGCCAGCAACCAGGGGGGCACAGATACGCAGTATTTT
TRBV29-1	TRBD1	few	TRBJ1-2	CSGEEQGTFYGYTF	TGCAGCGGCGAGGAACAGGGGACGTTCTATGGCTACACCTTC
TRBV28	-	few	TRBJ2-1	CASSSFYNEQFF	TGTGCCAGCAGTTCCTTTTACAATGAGCAGTTCTTC
TRBV20-1	TRBD2	few	TRBJ2-5	CSASPGLARTQETQYF	TGCAGTGCTTCTCCGGGACTAGCGAGAACCCAAGAGACCCAGTACTTC
TRBV29-1	TRBD2	-	TRBJ2-7	CSVEGLAGAGYEQYF	TGCAGCGTTGAGGGGCTAGCGGGAGCGGGCTACGAGCAGTACTTC
TRBV4-3	-	-	TRBJ1-4	CASSQDGGPAPKLFF	TGCGCCAGCAGCCAAGATGGGGGGCCGGCTCCAAAACTGTTTTTT
TRBV7-2	TRBD2	few	TRBJ2-1	CASSLDRLAQFF	TGTGCCAGCAGCTTGGATCGACTAGCTCAGTTCTTC
TRBV6-2/TRBV6-3	TRBD2	-	TRBJ2-7	CASSYPPSGLRSYEQYF	TGTGCCAGCAGTTATCCGCCTTCGGGACTAAGGAGCTACGAGCAGTACTTC